These 7 T cell receptor beta chains originate from one sample sequenced in a study of blood T cell repertoires in COVID-19. The protocol was immunoSEQ multiplex PCR, while the TCRdb copy is restricted to in-frame clones and leaves out a portion. The sample includes some 500,000 clones, approximately 88% seen only once; the top ten take 1.5% to 2%. Sequenced material: PBMCs or T cells enriched from blood (not recorded which). These receptor sequences come from a woman aged 40 to 50 who had recovered from COVID-19.

The rearrangement links TRBV5-8 to TRBJ2-3; a possible D gene is TRBD1 (5 bases). The germline V gene has CDR1 SGHTS and CDR2 YDEGEE. CDR3 length: 16 amino acids. Trimming left V 4 bases short and J 3 bases short, with 18 bases between. The CDR3 spells CASSPGFRGETDTQYF. The CDR3 DNA sequence: TGTGCCAGCAGCCCTGGCTTTAGGGGCGAGACAGATACGCAGTATTTT.

The rearrangement uses TRBV4-1 and TRBJ2-5; 11 nucleotides match TRBD1. The CDR3 is made up of 14 amino acids. Germline CDR1 and CDR2: MGHRA and YSYEKL. Trimming at V came to 7 bases and at J to 2 bases, leaving 3 bases not matched to a gene. In DNA form, the CDR3 reads TGCGCCAGCACCCGGGACAGGGGGCAAGAGACCCAGTACTTC. Translating gives CASTRDRGQETQYF.

J is TRBJ1-6 and V is TRBV14; D is undetermined. CDR3 length: 15 residues. Germline V CDR1 and CDR2: SGHDN, FVKESK. V was pared by 4 bases and J by 4 bases, with 11 bases between. The DNA for the CDR3 is TGTGCCAGCAGCCCGTACCGGGGATATAATTCACCCCTCCACTTT. Encoded protein: CASSPYRGYNSPLHF.

The rearrangement joins TRBV9 to TRBJ2-1; D remains ambiguous. V dropped 4 bases and J dropped 4 bases, with 9 bases sitting between them. In germline, CDR1 is SGDLS, CDR2 YYNGEE. CDR3 size: 13 residues. In nucleotides, the CDR3 is TGTGCCAGCAGCCCCCCCATTTACAATGAGCAGTTCTTC. Translated, it gives CASSPPIYNEQFF. The entire variable domain, with the rest obtained from reference TRBV9 and TRBJ2-1, is as follows: DSGVTQTPKHLITATGQRVTLRCSPRSGDLSVYWYQQSLDQGLQFLIQYYNGEERAKGNILERFSAQQFPDLHSELNLSSLELGDSALYFCASSPPIYNEQFFGPGTRLTVL.

The gene calls are TRBV10-3 and TRBJ2-3; possibly TRBD1 for D (6 bases). CDR1 is ENHRY, CDR2 SYGVKD, per germline. The CDR3 covers 15 residues. V lost 6 bases and J 1 base, leaving 14 bases between the germline ends. The CDR3 DNA is TGTGCCATCAGCCGGGACACCATACGCACAGATACGCAGTATTTT. This codes for CAISRDTIRTDTQYF.

The chain couples TRBV6-5 to TRBJ2-7, with D unresolved. The ends were cut back, 5 bases at V and 5 bases at J, with 7 bases in the middle. Germline CDR1 reads MNHEY; CDR2 reads SVGAGI. This CDR3 contains 11 residues. The CDR3 sequence: CASSMRNEQYF. The DNA of the CDR3 is TGTGCCAGCAGTATGAGGAACGAGCAGTACTTC.

The gene calls are TRBV18 and TRBJ2-4, with a tentative D call TRBD1 (6 bases). The V and J ends lost 5 bases and 0 bases respectively, with 20 bases between them. This CDR3 is 18 amino acids long. CDR1 KGHSH and CDR2 LQKENI come from the germline V gene. The CDR3 DNA reads TGTGCCAGCTCATCCTACCCACAGGGCTCAGGAGCCAAAAACATTCAGTACTTC. It codes for CASSSYPQGSGAKNIQYF. Drawing the rest from reference TRBV18 and TRBJ2-4, the complete variable domain is NAGVMQNPRHLVRRRGQEARLRCSPMKGHSHVYWYRQLPEEGLKFMVYLQKENIIDESGMPKERFSAEFPKEGPSILRIQQVVRGDSAAYFCASSSYPQGSGAKNIQYFGAGTRLSVL.